This T cell receptor beta chain appears in the sequencing data of a study of blood T cell repertoires in COVID-19. Study-level information: In each case, the material was cDNA or gDNA derived from T cells, B-cell-depleted T cells, or PBMCs.

Source study methods: Amplification with reference gene primers provided the estimates of nucleated cell counts. The method was immunoSEQ multiplex PCR; TCRdb's version includes in-frame clones alone and lacks a portion of them. The V and J calls and the clone size are those of that table, but D and trimming were determined from the DNA. Of hundreds of thousands of clones in the sample, approximately 90% were seen once. The CDR3 runs 18 residues. V was cut by 2 bases and J by 3 bases, with 19 bases left in between. Germline V gene lookup returns CDR1 KGHSH and CDR2 LQKENI. This clonotype originated in a man between 18 and 29 years old with COVID-19, enrolled during active disease. The sequenced material came from peripheral blood. J is TRBJ2-2 and V is TRBV18, with D possibly being TRBD2 (6 bases). CDR3 residues: CASSPFTLGGIDTGELFF. In DNA form, the CDR3 reads TGTGCCAGCTCACCATTCACCCTTGGAGGGATCGACACCGGGGAGCTGTTTTTT.